There are a few counts of the clone carrying this T cell receptor beta chain. This sample stems from a study of blood T cell repertoires in COVID-19. Looking at the study overall: Researchers got acute and convalescent COVID-19 samples from the United States, Italy and Spain. From T cells, B-cell-depleted T cells, or PBMCs came the material, which was cDNA or gDNA.

Participant-reported clinical history was the basis for cohort assignment. Authors' data handling: Estimates of nucleated cell counts were drawn from the amplification of reference gene primers. Method: immunoSEQ multiplex PCR; TCRdb's copy keeps in-frame clones and lacks some. The V and J calls and the clone size are those of that table, but D and trimming were determined from the DNA. The table records around 250,000 clones, roughly 80% of them present only once. In germline, CDR1 is GTSNPN, CDR2 SVGIG (reference sequence). The CDR3 runs to 14 residues. The ends were cut back, 0 bases at V and 0 bases at J, with 8 bases in the middle.

The clonotype comes from a man aged 30 to 45 with acute COVID-19. The chain joins TRBV30 to TRBJ1-1; D gene uncertain. Sequenced input: PBMCs or T cells enriched from blood (not recorded which). CDR3 loop: CAWSVTGMNTEAFF. Written as DNA, the CDR3 is TGTGCCTGGAGTGTAACGGGGATGAACACTGAAGCTTTCTTT.